The rows below give T cell receptor beta chains drawn from one sample of a study of T cell changes during pregnancy in multiple sclerosis. The repertoire was sequenced with immunoSEQ multiplex PCR; TCRdb's copy has only in-frame clones and lacks some. Here the sample spans under 50,000 clones, 92% being singletons. Sequencing was performed on CD8+ T cells from peripheral blood mononuclear cells, taken before pregnancy. These receptor sequences come from a female donor with multiple sclerosis, enrolled in a pregnancy study. Both conserved end residues are part of each CDR3. D genes are given only for firm matches.

>TRBD1|TRBJ1-1|TRBV7-9
TGTGCCAGCAGCTTAGGAGGGGGCCAGAACACTGAAGCTTTCTTT
CASSLGGGQNTEAFF
>-|TRBJ2-3|TRBV27
TGTACCAGCAGTTTATTTTCGGGTGTAGGAGATACGCAGTATTTT
CTSSLFSGVGDTQYF
>-|TRBJ1-2|TRBV9
TGTGCCACCGAGGGCCGTTATGGCTACACCTTC
CATEGRYGYTF
>TRBD2|TRBJ2-3|TRBV5-5
TGTGCCAGCAGCCCCCGGTGGAGCGGGGGGGACACAGATACGCAGTATTTT
CASSPRWSGGDTDTQYF
>-|TRBJ1-1|TRBV19
TGTGCCAGTAGTCTCCTCAGGGGCACTGAAGCTTTCTTT
CASSLLRGTEAFF
>-|TRBJ1-1|TRBV5-1
TGCGCCAGCAGCTGGCGGGGGGAGGCTTTCTTT
CASSWRGEAFF
>-|TRBJ1-1|TRBV7-9
TGTGCCAGCAGCTTAGGTCAGTCGAACACTGAAGCTTTCTTT
CASSLGQSNTEAFF
>-|TRBJ1-6|TRBV23-1
TGCGCCAGCAGTCAATCGCCAGGGTACAATTCACCCCTCCACTTT
CASSQSPGYNSPLHF
>-|TRBJ2-7|TRBV6-5
TGTGCCAGCAGTGTCCGGGGCTCCTACGAGCAGTACTTC
CASSVRGSYEQYF
>TRBD2|TRBJ2-3|TRBV9
TGTGCCAGCAGCCTGACTAGCGGGGGCCGCACAGATACGCAGTATTTT
CASSLTSGGRTDTQYF
>TRBD1|TRBJ2-5|TRBV5-6
TGTGCCAGCAGCCCGGACAGGGGGCAAGAGACCCAGTACTTC
CASSPDRGQETQYF
>-|TRBJ2-1|TRBV20-1
TGCAGTGCTAGATCAAATGAGCAGTTCTTC
CSARSNEQFF
>TRBD2|TRBJ2-1|TRBV4-2
TGTGCCAGCAGCCAATATCTAGCGGGGGGGCCTAGGGACAATGAGCAGTTCTTC
CASSQYLAGGPRDNEQFF
>TRBD1|TRBJ1-3|TRBV7-9
TGTGCCAGCAGCGAGGGACAGGGGCGACTTGGAAACACCATATATTTT
CASSEGQGRLGNTIYF
>TRBD1|TRBJ2-7|TRBV5-1
TGCGCCAGCAGCCCCGAACAGGGGGCGATCTACGAGCAGTACTTC
CASSPEQGAIYEQYF
>-|TRBJ1-6|TRBV9
TGTGCCAGCAGCGGAACAGGGAGTATACCCCTCCACTTT
CASSGTGSIPLHF
>TRBD1|TRBJ2-1|TRBV29-1
TGCAGCGTTGAAGTTGCGGACAGGGGGGGCAATGAGCAGTTCTTC
CSVEVADRGGNEQFF
>-|TRBJ1-2|TRBV6-5
TGTGCCAGCAGCCCGTTGGACAGAGGAAACTATGGCTACACCTTC
CASSPLDRGNYGYTF
>TRBD1|TRBJ1-4|TRBV27
TGTGCCAGCAGTTCCCTCGTTACAGGGGCCCTTAACGAAAAACTGTTTTTT
CASSSLVTGALNEKLFF
>-|TRBJ1-1|TRBV7-9
TGTGCCAGCAGCTTAGGGGGCCTCACTGAAGCTTTCTTT
CASSLGGLTEAFF
>TRBD1|TRBJ1-5|TRBV19
TGTGCCACCCGAAGGGGACAGGGGCCGCTTTATAGCAATCAGCCCCAGCATTTT
CATRRGQGPLYSNQPQHF
>-|TRBJ2-2|TRBV27
TGTGCCAGCAGTTTATTCGGGGAATACGGGGAGCTGTTTTTT
CASSLFGEYGELFF
>-|TRBJ2-7|TRBV30
TGTGCCTGGAGTGTGGGGGCAGGCTCCTACGAGCAGTACTTC
CAWSVGAGSYEQYF